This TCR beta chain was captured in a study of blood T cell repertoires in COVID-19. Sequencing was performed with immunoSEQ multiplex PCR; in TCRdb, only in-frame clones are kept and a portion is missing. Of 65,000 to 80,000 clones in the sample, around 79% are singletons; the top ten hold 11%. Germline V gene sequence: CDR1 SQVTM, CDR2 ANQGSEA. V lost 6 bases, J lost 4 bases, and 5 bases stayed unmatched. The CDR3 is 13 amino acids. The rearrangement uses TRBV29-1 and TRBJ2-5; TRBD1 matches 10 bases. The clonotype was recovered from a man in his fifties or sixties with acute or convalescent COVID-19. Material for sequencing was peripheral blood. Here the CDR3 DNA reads TGCAGCGTCCCGGGACAGGGGAGAGAGACCCAGTACTTC. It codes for CSVPGQGRETQYF.